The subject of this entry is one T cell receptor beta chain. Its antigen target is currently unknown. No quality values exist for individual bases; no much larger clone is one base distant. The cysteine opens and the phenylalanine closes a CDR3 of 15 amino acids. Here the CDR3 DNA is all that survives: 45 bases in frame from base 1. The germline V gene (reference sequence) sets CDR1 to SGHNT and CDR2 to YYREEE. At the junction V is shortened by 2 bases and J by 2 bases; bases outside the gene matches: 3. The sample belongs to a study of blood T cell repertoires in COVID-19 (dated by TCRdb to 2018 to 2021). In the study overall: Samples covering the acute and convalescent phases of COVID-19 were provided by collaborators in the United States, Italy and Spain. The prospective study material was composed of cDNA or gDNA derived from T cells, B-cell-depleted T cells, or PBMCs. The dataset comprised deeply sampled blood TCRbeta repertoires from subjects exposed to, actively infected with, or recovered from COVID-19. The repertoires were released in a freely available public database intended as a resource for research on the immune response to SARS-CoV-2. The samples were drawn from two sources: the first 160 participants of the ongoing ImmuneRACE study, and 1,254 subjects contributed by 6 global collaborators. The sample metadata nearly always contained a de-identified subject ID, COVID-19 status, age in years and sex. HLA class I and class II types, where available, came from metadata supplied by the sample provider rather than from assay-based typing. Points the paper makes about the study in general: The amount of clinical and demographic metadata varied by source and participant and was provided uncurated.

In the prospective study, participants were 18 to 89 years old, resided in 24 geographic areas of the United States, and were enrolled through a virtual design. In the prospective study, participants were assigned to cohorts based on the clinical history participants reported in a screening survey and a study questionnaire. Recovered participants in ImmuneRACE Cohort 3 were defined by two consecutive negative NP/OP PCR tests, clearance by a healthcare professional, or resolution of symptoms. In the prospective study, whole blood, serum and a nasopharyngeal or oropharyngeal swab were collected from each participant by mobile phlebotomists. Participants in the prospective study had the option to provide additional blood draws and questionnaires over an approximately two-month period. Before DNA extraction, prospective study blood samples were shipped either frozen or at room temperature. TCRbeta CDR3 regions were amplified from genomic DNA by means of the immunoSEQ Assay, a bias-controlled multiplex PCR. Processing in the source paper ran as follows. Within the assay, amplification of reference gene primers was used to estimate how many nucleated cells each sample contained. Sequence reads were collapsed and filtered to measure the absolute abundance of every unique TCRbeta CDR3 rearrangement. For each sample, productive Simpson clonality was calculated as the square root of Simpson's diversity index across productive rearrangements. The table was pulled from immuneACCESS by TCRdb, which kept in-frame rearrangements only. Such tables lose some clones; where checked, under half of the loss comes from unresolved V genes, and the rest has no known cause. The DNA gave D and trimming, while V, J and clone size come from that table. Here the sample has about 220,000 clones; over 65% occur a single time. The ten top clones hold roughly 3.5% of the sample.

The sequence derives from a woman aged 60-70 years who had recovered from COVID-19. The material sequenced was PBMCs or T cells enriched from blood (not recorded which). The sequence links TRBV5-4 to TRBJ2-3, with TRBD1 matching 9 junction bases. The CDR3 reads CASSFDRGNTDTQYF. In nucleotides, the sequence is TGTGCCAGCAGCTTTGACAGGGGGAACACAGATACGCAGTATTTT. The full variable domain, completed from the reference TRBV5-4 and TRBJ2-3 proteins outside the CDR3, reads ETGVTQSPTHLIKTRGQQVTLRCSSQSGHNTVSWYQQALGQGPQFIFQYYREEENGRGNFPPRFSGLQFPNYSSELNVNALELDDSALYLCASSFDRGNTDTQYFGPGTRLTVL.